The sequence of this TCR beta chain was determined in a study of blood T cell repertoires in COVID-19. Turning to the study itself: The study drew acute and convalescent COVID-19 samples from the United States, Italy and Spain. Sources were T cells, B-cell-depleted T cells, or PBMCs; the material itself was cDNA or gDNA.

The germline gives CDR1 MRHNA, CDR2 SNTAGT. The V gene lost 2 bases and the J gene lost 0 bases, with 6 bases spanning the gap. The CDR3 has 14 amino acids. Clinical histories supplied by participants themselves formed the basis of cohort assignment. In the authors' methods: Estimation of nucleated cell counts was performed using reference gene primer amplification. The assay was immunoSEQ multiplex PCR, and TCRdb's table has in-frame clones only and misses some. The V and J calls and the clone size are those of that table, but D and trimming were determined from the DNA. The sample includes some 500,000 clones, approximately 90% seen only once; the top ten take 1.8%.

The sample consisted of PBMCs or T cells enriched from blood (not recorded which). V and J are TRBV6-4 and TRBJ2-3; D is unclear. This TCR was sampled from a woman between 40 and 55 years old who had recovered from COVID-19. CDR3 region: CASSDDTSTDTQYF. CDR3 bases: TGTGCCAGCAGTGACGATACTAGCACAGATACGCAGTATTTT.